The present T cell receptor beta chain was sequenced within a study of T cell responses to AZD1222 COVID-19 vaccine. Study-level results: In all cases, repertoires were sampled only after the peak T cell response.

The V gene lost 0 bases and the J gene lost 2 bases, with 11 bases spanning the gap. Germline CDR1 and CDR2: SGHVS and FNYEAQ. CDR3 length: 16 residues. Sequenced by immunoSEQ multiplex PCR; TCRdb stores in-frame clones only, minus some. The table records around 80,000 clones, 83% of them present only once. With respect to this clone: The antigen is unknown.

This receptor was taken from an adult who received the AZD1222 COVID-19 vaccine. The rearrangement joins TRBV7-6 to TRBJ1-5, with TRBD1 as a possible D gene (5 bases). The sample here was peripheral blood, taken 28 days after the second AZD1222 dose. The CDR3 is CASSLAQGWGNQPQHF. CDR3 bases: TGTGCCAGCAGCTTAGCTCAGGGTTGGGGCAATCAGCCCCAGCATTTT.